This T cell receptor (beta chain) was sequenced during a study of CD8 T cells in Susac syndrome. Trimming cost V 8 bases and J 3 bases, with 17 bases left between them. The CDR3 covers 15 residues. Per the germline V gene, CDR1 is LNHDA and CDR2 is SQIVND (reference sequence). Reverse transcription used about 0.5 to 1 ug RNA and random hexamers. It was immunoSEQ multiplex PCR that amplified TCR beta CDR3 across 54 Vbeta and 13 Jbeta. TCRdb re-derived calls from the immunoSEQ multiplex PCR reads in MiXCR, one entry per CDR3 protein. The data contain more than 95,000 distinct CDR3 sequences, approximately 93% of them singletons. The multiple sclerosis control group comprised treatment-naive patients with stable or active relapsing-remitting disease.

Sample: CD8+ T cells from PBMCs. The origin of this receptor is a human donor with multiple sclerosis. The chain links TRBV19 to TRBJ2-4; D ambiguous. This CDR3 reads CASGDIRVLKNIQYF. The DNA of the CDR3 is TGTGCCAGTGGAGACATACGGGTACTCAAAAACATTCAGTACTTC.